This T cell receptor beta chain was recovered during a study of cytomegalovirus exposure and HLA in healthy donors. Study results and caveats: First-cohort TCR clusters were later found to tend to co-occur in the approximately 110 validation repertoires. Associated with cytomegalovirus, according to the listing, were fewer than 200 TCR beta chains. The classifier reportedly diagnosed cytomegalovirus status with high specificity and sensitivity.

From the roughly 110-subject validation cohort, which was separate from the approximately 700-subject first cohort, the donors were drawn. Libraries were prepared by immunoSEQ multiplex PCR; TCRdb keeps only in-frame clonotypes and omits some of them. Altogether about 130,000 clones are present, around 89% being singletons, with the ten largest covering around 5.9%. Comments on this clone: What it binds is not known.

Trimming cost V 6 bases and J 4 bases, with 12 bases left between them. The CDR3 runs to 14 residues. CDR1 is SGHVS, CDR2 FNYEAQ, per germline. This chain connects TRBV7-6 to TRBJ1-4, with a possible D match to TRBD1 (5 bases). What was sequenced was PBMCs. This receptor was obtained from a woman under 40 in good health and CMV-seropositive. The CDR3 sequence: CASSPGRVNEKLFF. CDR3 sequence (DNA): TGTGCCAGCAGTCCGGGCAGGGTTAATGAAAAACTGTTTTTT.